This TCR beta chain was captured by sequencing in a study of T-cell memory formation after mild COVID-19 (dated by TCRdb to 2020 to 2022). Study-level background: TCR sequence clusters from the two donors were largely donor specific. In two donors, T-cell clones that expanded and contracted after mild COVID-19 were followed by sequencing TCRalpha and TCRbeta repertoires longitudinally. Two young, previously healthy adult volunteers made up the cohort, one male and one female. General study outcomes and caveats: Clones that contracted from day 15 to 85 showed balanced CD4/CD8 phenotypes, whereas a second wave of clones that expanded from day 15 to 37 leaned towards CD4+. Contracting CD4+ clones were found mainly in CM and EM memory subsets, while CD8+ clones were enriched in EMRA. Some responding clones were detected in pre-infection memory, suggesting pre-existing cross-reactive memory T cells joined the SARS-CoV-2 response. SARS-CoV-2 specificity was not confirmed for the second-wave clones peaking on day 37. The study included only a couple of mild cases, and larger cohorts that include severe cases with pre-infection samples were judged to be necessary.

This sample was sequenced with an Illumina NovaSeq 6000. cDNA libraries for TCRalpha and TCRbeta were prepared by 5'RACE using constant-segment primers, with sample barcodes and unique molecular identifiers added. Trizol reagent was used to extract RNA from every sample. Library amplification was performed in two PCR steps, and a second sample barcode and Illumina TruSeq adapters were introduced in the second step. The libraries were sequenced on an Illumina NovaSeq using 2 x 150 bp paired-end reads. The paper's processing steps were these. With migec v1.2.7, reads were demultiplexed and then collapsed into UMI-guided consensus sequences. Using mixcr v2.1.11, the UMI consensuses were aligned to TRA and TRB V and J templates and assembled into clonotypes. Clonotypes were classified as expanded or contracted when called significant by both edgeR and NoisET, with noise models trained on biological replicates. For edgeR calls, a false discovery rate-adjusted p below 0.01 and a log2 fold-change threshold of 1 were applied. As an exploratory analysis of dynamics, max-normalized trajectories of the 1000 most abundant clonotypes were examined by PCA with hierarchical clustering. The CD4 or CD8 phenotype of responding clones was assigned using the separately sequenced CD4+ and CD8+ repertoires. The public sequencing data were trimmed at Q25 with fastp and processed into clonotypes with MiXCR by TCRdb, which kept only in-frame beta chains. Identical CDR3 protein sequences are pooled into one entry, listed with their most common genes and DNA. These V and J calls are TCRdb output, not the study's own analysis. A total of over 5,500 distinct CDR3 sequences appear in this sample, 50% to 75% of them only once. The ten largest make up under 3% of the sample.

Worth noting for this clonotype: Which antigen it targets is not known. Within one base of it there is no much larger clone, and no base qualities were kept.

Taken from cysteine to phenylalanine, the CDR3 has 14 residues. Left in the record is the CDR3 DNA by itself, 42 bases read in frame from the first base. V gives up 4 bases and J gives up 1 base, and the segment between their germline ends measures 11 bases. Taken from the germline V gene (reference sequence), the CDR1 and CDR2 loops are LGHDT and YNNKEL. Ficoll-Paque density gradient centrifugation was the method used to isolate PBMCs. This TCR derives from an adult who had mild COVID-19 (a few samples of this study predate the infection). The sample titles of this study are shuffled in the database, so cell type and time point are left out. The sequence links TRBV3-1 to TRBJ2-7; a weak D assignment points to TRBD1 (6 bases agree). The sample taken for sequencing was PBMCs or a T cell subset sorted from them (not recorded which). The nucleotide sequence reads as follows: TGTGCCAGCAGCCTCGGTAGGGGGTCCTACGAGCAGTACTTC. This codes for CASSLGRGSYEQYF.